Listed here are 20 T cell receptor beta chains from one sample, sequenced in a study of blood T cell repertoires in COVID-19. Sequencing used immunoSEQ multiplex PCR; TCRdb keeps in-frame clones, though not all of them. Of about 140,000 clones listed, about 85% are singletons. Sequenced material: peripheral blood. These receptors were collected from a human donor with COVID-19, enrolled during active disease. The donor label of this sample is uncertain.

The chain is built from TRBV7-9 and TRBJ2-3, with D tentatively TRBD2 (5 bases). CDR3 length: 14 amino acids. With 5 bases removed from V and 2 bases from J, the gap between germline ends came to 11 bases. The germline V gene has CDR1 SEHNR and CDR2 FQNEAQ (reference sequence). For the CDR3, the DNA is TGTGCCAGCAGCATCTCCGGGAACACAGATACGCAGTATTTT. It codes for CASSISGNTDTQYF.

The gene calls are TRBV28 and TRBJ2-7, with unresolved D. V shed 5 bases and J shed 7 bases, with 9 bases lying between them. The CDR3 covers 11 residues. Looked up from germline, CDR1 is MDHEN and CDR2 is SYDVKM. In DNA form, the CDR3 reads TGTGCCAGCAGTACCGTGCGGGAGCAGTACTTC. Its protein product is CASSTVREQYF. Looking up the rest from reference TRBV28 and TRBJ2-7 gives the full variable domain: DVKVTQSSRYLVKRTGEKVFLECVQDMDHENMFWYRQDPGLGLRLIYFSYDVKMKEKGDIPEGYSVSREKKERFSLILESASTNQTSMYLCASSTVREQYFGPGTRLTVT.

Written as DNA, the CDR3 is TGTGCCAGCAGTTCCCGGACAGGGTGGGACAATCAGCCCCAGCATTTT. This translates into CASSSRTGWDNQPQHF. The chain is built from TRBV5-5 and TRBJ1-5, with 8 positions matching TRBD1. CDR1 is SGHKS and CDR2 is YYEKEE in the germline V gene (reference sequence). This CDR3 has 16 amino acids. The junction had 10 bases not matched to a gene; V was cut back by 5 bases and J by 3 bases.

This rearrangement joins TRBV9 to TRBJ1-1; 12 bases are shared with TRBD1. CDR1 and CDR2 (germline): SGDLS, YYNGEE. V lost 3 bases, J lost 3 bases, and 9 bases stayed unmatched. There are 17 residues in the CDR3. The CDR3 loop reads CASSGAGTGGAYTEAFF. CDR3 DNA sequence: TGTGCCAGCAGCGGGGCCGGGACAGGGGGCGCGTACACTGAAGCTTTCTTT.

The V and J genes are TRBV28 and TRBJ2-1, with 10 positions matching TRBD2. Trimming at V came to 5 bases and at J to 2 bases, leaving 6 bases not matched to a gene. Germline CDR1 and CDR2: MDHEN and SYDVKM. The CDR3 has 16 amino acids. CDR3 residues: CASSPQAGGPYNEQFF. The CDR3 nucleotides are TGTGCCAGCAGTCCCCAAGCGGGAGGGCCCTACAATGAGCAGTTCTTC.

The chain combines TRBV7-2 with TRBJ1-2, with 10 bases matching TRBD1. This CDR3 has 14 residues. With V trimmed by 1 base and J by 4 bases, 0 bases remained unmatched. Germline V CDR1 and CDR2: SGHTA, FQGNSA. In nucleotides, the CDR3 is TGTGCCAGCAGCTTAGGACAGGGGGCCTATGGCTACACCTTC. Amino acid sequence: CASSLGQGAYGYTF.

The chain recombines TRBV15 with TRBJ1-4; tentative D call: TRBD1 (5 bases). The CDR3 has 14 residues. CDR1 is LNHNV and CDR2 is YYDKDF in the germline V gene (reference sequence). Trimming left V 0 bases short and J 5 bases short, with 7 bases between. CDR3 DNA sequence: TGTGCCACCAGCAGAGATGGGGCGAATGAAAAACTGTTTTTT. The encoded protein is CATSRDGANEKLFF.

V usage is TRBV7-6 and J usage is TRBJ1-5, with TRBD1 as a possible D gene (5 bases). Trimming pared 1 base from V and 5 bases from J, leaving 9 bases between. Germline V gives CDR1 SGHVS, CDR2 FNYEAQ. CDR3 length: 14 residues. CDR3 bases: TGTGCCAGCAGCTTAGGACAGACTCATCAGCCCCAGCATTTT. Translating it yields CASSLGQTHQPQHF. Together with reference TRBV7-6 and TRBJ1-5, the CDR3 gives the full variable domain: GAGVSQSPRYKVTKRGQDVALRCDPISGHVSLYWYRQALGQGPEFLTYFNYEAQQDKSGLPNDRFSAERPEGSISTLTIQRTEQRDSAMYRCASSLGQTHQPQHFGDGTRLSIL.

V usage is TRBV7-6 and J usage is TRBJ1-3; TRBD1 agrees at 8 bases. The V and J ends lost 5 bases and 1 base, in that order; junction bases with no gene match: 7. In germline, CDR1 is SGHVS, CDR2 FNYEAQ. The length of the CDR3 is 16 residues. The CDR3 region has the DNA TGTGCCAGCAGCACCCGACAGGGGAATTCTGGAAACACCATATATTTT. Its translation: CASSTRQGNSGNTIYF.

This clone was recorded only once. This chain links TRBV5-1 with TRBJ1-1; D is unclear. The V end lost 0 bases, the J end lost 0 bases, and 6 bases lay between the germline ends. This CDR3 has 14 residues. CDR1 is SGHRS, CDR2 YFSETQ, per germline. The CDR3, as DNA: TGCGCCAGCAGCTTGGAACAGATGAACACTGAAGCTTTCTTT. This codes for CASSLEQMNTEAFF. Drawing the rest from reference TRBV5-1 and TRBJ1-1, the complete variable domain is KAGVTQTPRYLIKTRGQQVTLSCSPISGHRSVSWYQQTPGQGLQFLFEYFSETQRNKGNFPGRFSGRQFSNSRSEMNVSTLELGDSALYLCASSLEQMNTEAFFGQGTRLTVV.

V gene TRBV10-1 combines with J gene TRBJ2-3; 8 positions match TRBD2. The CDR3 is 18 residues long. The germline CDR1 and CDR2 sequences are WNHNN and SYGVQD (reference sequence). The V and J ends lost 2 bases and 2 bases, in that order; junction bases with no gene match: 12. CDR3 coding DNA: TGCGCCAGCAGTGAGGCCCCGGAGACTAGCGAATACACAGATACGCAGTATTTT. Translation gives CASSEAPETSEYTDTQYF.

The genes are TRBV5-1 and TRBJ2-1; TRBD1 aligns across 9 bases. The CDR3 runs to 14 residues. V shed 4 bases and J 2 bases; nucleotides not matched to a gene: 1. Germline V gives CDR1 SGHRS, CDR2 YFSETQ. The CDR3 coding sequence is TGCGCCAGCAGCCGGGACAGGGCCTACAATGAGCAGTTCTTC. Translated: CASSRDRAYNEQFF.

This sequence joins TRBV7-9 and TRBJ2-2; 7 positions match TRBD1. Per germline, CDR1 SEHNR and CDR2 FQNEAQ (reference sequence). Trimming at V came to 2 bases and at J to 3 bases, leaving 15 bases not matched to a gene. The CDR3 consists of 19 residues. The CDR3 nucleotides are TGTGCCAGCAGCTTAAATTTTGAAACAGGGGATAGTCACACCGGGGAGCTGTTTTTT. Translating gives CASSLNFETGDSHTGELFF.

The chain uses TRBV12-3 or TRBV12-4 and TRBJ2-5; possibly TRBD2 for D (7 bases). The CDR3 contains 11 residues. The germline V and J ends were trimmed by 8 bases and 5 bases, with 9 bases remaining between them. CDR3 residues: CASEGGETQYF. DNA of the CDR3: TGTGCCAGCGAGGGGGGGGAGACCCAGTACTTC.

This chain connects TRBV2 to TRBJ1-1; D perhaps matches TRBD1 (5 bases). This CDR3 spans 13 amino acids. The V end was cut by 4 bases, the J end by 6 bases, with 12 bases between. Germline assignment: CDR1 SNHLY and CDR2 FYNNEI. The DNA of the CDR3 is TGTGCCAGCAGTGCCATGGCGGGGGCTGAAGCTTTCTTT. Its translation is CASSAMAGAEAFF.

There are a few counts of this clone. The rearrangement links TRBV6-6 to TRBJ1-3; D uncertain. The CDR3 covers 16 residues. Trimming removed 0 bases from V and 0 bases from J, with 9 bases in between. Germline CDR1 MNHNY, CDR2 SVGAGI (reference sequence). This CDR3 is CASSYSRESSGNTIYF. The CDR3 DNA reads as TGTGCCAGCAGTTACTCAAGGGAGAGCTCTGGAAACACCATATATTTT.

V and J are TRBV5-1 and TRBJ2-5, with 14 bases aligning to TRBD2. The CDR3 is 17 residues long. From germline, CDR1 is SGHRS and CDR2 YFSETQ. J gave up 2 bases and V 4 bases, and 7 bases lay outside the gene matches. As DNA, the CDR3 is TGCGCCAGCAGCCCGGCAGGGACTAGCGGGGGACAAGAGACCCAGTACTTC. Protein product: CASSPAGTSGGQETQYF.

J is TRBJ1-2 and V is TRBV7-8, with D uncertain. CDR1 and CDR2 (germline): SGHVS, FQNEAQ. The CDR3 covers 15 residues. The V end was cut by 4 bases, the J end by 0 bases, with 12 bases between. The CDR3 loop reads CASSWSSVANYGYTF. The CDR3 nucleotides are TGTGCCAGCAGCTGGTCGTCGGTAGCTAACTATGGCTACACCTTC.

This clone was seen only a few times. This chain connects TRBV7-9 to TRBJ2-5; D uncertain. The CDR3 extends over 14 amino acids. Germline CDR1 is SEHNR and CDR2 is FQNEAQ (reference sequence). V was clipped by 5 bases and J by 4 bases, with 14 bases between them. Here the CDR3 reads CASSNHNVGETQYF. The CDR3 DNA reads as TGTGCCAGCAGCAACCATAACGTCGGAGAGACCCAGTACTTC.

This chain joins TRBV19 and TRBJ1-4; D gene unclear. V lost 3 bases and J 8 bases, leaving 16 bases between the germline ends. The germline V gene has CDR1 LNHDA and CDR2 SQIVND (reference sequence). The CDR3 is made up of 15 amino acids. CDR3 region: CASSIFALAEEKLFF. The CDR3 DNA is TGTGCCAGTAGTATTTTTGCGTTGGCGGAAGAAAAACTGTTTTTT.